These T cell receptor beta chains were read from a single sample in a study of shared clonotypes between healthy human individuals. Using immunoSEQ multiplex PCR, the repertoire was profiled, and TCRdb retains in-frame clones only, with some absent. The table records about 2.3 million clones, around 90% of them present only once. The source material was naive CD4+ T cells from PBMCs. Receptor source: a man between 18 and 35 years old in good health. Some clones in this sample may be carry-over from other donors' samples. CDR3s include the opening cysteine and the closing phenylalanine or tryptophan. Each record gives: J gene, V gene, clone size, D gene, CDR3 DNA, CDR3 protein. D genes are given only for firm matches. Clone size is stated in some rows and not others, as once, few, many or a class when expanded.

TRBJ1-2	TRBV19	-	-	TGTGCCAGTAGTTCATACGGGGGGATTGAAGGCTACACCTTC	CASSSYGGIEGYTF
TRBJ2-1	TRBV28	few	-	TGTGCCAGCAGTTTAAGGGTTTACAATGAGCAGTTCTTC	CASSLRVYNEQFF
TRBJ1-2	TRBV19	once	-	TGTGCCAGTAGTATCGGGCAAGTCTATGGCTACACCTTC	CASSIGQVYGYTF
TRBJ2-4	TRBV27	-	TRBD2	TGTGCCAGCAGTTTGCGGGGGGGCAAAAACATTCAGTACTTC	CASSLRGGKNIQYF
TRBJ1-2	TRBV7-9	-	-	TGTGCCAGCAGCTCCCAGGCCGGAGCCCATGGCTACACCTTC	CASSSQAGAHGYTF
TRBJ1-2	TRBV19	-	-	TGTGCCAGTAGCCGAACAGGGACCAACTATGGCTACACCTTC	CASSRTGTNYGYTF
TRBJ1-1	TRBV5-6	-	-	TGTGCCAGCAGCTTGGCCGAAGGACAGCGGCTCCTCAACACTGAAGCTTTCTTT	CASSLAEGQRLLNTEAFF
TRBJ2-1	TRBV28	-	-	TGTGCCAGCATCGAAAACAGGGACGGCAATGAGCAGTTCTTC	CASIENRDGNEQFF
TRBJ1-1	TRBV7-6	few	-	TGTGCCAGCAGCTTACGAGGGAACACTGAAGCTTTCTTT	CASSLRGNTEAFF
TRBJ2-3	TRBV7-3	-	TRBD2	TGTGCCAGCAGCCCAAGGACTAGCGGGAGTCTTGGCGATACGCAGTATTTT	CASSPRTSGSLGDTQYF
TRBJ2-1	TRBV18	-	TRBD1	TGTGCCAGCTCACTGGGACAGGGATCTAACAATGAGCAGTTCTTC	CASSLGQGSNNEQFF
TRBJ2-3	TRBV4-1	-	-	TGCGCCAGCAGCCCCGGGGGGCTGGATACAGATACGCAGTATTTT	CASSPGGLDTDTQYF
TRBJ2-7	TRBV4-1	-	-	TGCGCCAGCAGCCAAGCCCCCGGCGAGCAGTACTTC	CASSQAPGEQYF
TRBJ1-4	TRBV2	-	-	TGTGCCACCGTATCCGGGACGTCTAATGAAAAACTGTTTTTT	CATVSGTSNEKLFF
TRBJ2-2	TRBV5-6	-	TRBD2	TGTGCCAGCAGCTCGGGAGGGTTGAACGGGGAGCTGTTTTTT	CASSSGGLNGELFF
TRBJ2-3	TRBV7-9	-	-	TGTGCCAGCAGCTTACAGGGGACAGATACGCAGTATTTT	CASSLQGTDTQYF
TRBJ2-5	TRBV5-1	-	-	TGCGCCAGCAGCTTCGGACAGCTCCAAGAGACCCAGTACTTC	CASSFGQLQETQYF
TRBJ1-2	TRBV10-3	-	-	TGTGCCATCAGTGACTATAACAGGGACTATGGCTACACCTTC	CAISDYNRDYGYTF
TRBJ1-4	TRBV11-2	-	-	TGTGCCAGCAGCTTAGATGGGGGCGCGGGTGAAAAACTGTTTTTT	CASSLDGGAGEKLFF
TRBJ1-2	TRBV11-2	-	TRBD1	TGTGCCAGCAGCGAAGGACAGGGGGCCTATGGCTACACCTTC	CASSEGQGAYGYTF
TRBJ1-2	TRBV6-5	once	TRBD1	TGTGCCAGCAGGACACCAGGGGGCAGCTATGGCTACACCTTC	CASRTPGGSYGYTF
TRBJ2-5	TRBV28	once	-	TGTGCCAGCAGCTACGGGGGACCTATGGGGCAGGGGGCCCAGTACTTC	CASSYGGPMGQGAQYF
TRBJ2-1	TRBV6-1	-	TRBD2	TGTGCCAGCAGTGAGGGGAGGGAACTCTACTACAATGAGCAGTTCTTC	CASSEGRELYYNEQFF
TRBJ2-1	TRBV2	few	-	TGTGCCAGCATTAGCGGGACAGTCTACAATGAGCAGTTCTTC	CASISGTVYNEQFF
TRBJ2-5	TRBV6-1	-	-	TGTGCCAGCAGTCTTGGGGCCCGAGGAGAGACCCAGTACTTC	CASSLGARGETQYF
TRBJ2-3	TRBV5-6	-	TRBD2	TGTGCCAGCAGCTTGGCGGCGACTAGCGGAAGCACAGATACGCAGTATTTT	CASSLAATSGSTDTQYF
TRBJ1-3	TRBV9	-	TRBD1	TGTGCCAGCAGCCCAAGGACAGGCGGAAACACCATATATTTT	CASSPRTGGNTIYF
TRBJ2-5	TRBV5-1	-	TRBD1	TGCGCCAGCAGCCCCGCCGGGACAGGGGAGGAGACCCAGTACTTC	CASSPAGTGEETQYF
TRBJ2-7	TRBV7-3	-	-	TGTGCCAGCAGCCCTGAAGGGGGGCGAGACTTCGCTCTTGGCTACGAGCAGTACTTC	CASSPEGGRDFALGYEQYF
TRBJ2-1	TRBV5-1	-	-	TGCGCCAGCAGGGTCGGAGGCATAGTTCACAATGAGCAGTTCTTC	CASRVGGIVHNEQFF
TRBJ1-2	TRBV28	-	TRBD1	TGTGCCAGTGAATCCCAGGGGGCGTCTGGCTATGGCTACACCTTC	CASESQGASGYGYTF
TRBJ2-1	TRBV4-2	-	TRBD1	TGTGCCAGCAGCCAAGATATAGGACAGGGGTACAATGAGCAGTTCTTC	CASSQDIGQGYNEQFF
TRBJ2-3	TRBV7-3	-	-	TGTGCCAGCAGCTTAAACCCCGGGAACCTTGGAGATACGCAGTATTTT	CASSLNPGNLGDTQYF
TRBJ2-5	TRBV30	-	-	TGTGCCTCGCGGGACAACCAAGAGACCCAGTACTTC	CASRDNQETQYF
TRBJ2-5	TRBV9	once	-	TGTGCCAGCAGCGTATCCCCCCGGGAGACCCAGTACTTC	CASSVSPRETQYF
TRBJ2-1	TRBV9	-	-	TGTGCCAGCAGCGCCCAGACACGGGCAACTGAGCAGTTCTTC	CASSAQTRATEQFF
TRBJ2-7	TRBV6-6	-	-	TGTGCCAGCGTAGACAACCTCTCCTACGAGCAGTACTTC	CASVDNLSYEQYF
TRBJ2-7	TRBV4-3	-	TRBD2	TGCGCCAGCAGCCTCGGGGGGGGGCACGACGAGCAGTACTTC	CASSLGGGHDEQYF
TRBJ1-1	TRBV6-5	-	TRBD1	TGTGCCACCAGACAGGGCCACACTGAAGCTTTCTTT	CATRQGHTEAFF
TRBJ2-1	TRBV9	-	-	TGTGCCAGCAGCGTCGAGAGGGCCTCCTACAATGAGCAGTTCTTC	CASSVERASYNEQFF
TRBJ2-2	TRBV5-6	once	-	TGTGCCAGCAGCATGAGGAGTACCGGGGAGCTGTTTTTT	CASSMRSTGELFF
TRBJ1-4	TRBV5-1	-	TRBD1	TGCGCCAGCAGCTTGGTGGTAGGGACAGGAAATGAAAAACTGTTTTTT	CASSLVVGTGNEKLFF